These 14 T cell receptor beta chains were all obtained from the same sample, sequenced in a study of blood T cell repertoires in COVID-19. Sequencing was performed with immunoSEQ multiplex PCR; in TCRdb, only in-frame clones are kept and a portion is missing. The top ten clones hold approximately 3.5% of a sample with over 200,000 clones, approximately 88% of them seen once. The sample was PBMCs or T cells enriched from blood (not recorded which). The receptors originated from a woman under 40 who had been exposed to COVID-19.

The chain has TRBV5-1 and TRBJ2-1; D is undetermined. V lost 7 bases and J lost 6, with 11 bases in between. Germline CDR1 reads SGHRS; CDR2 reads YFSETQ. This CDR3 contains 12 residues. DNA of the CDR3: TGCGCCAGCCAGGCAGACCCCAATGAGCAGTTCTTC. It is translated as CASQADPNEQFF.

V gene TRBV7-9 combines with J gene TRBJ2-4; 8 nucleotides match TRBD2. Per the germline V gene, CDR1 is SEHNR and CDR2 is FQNEAQ (reference sequence). V was clipped by 1 base and J by 1 base; unmatched bases: 12. The CDR3 totals 19 residues. CDR3 residues: CASSLVVAGPGLAKNIQYF. CDR3 DNA sequence: TGTGCCAGCAGCTTAGTTGTAGCGGGGCCGGGTTTGGCCAAAAACATTCAGTACTTC.

This chain connects TRBV4-1 to TRBJ2-2; 8 nucleotides agree with TRBD2. This CDR3 is 16 amino acids long. Per the germline V gene, CDR1 is MGHRA and CDR2 is YSYEKL. The V segment lost 2 bases and the J segment 5 bases; nucleotides outside the gene matches: 7. In DNA form, the CDR3 reads TGCGCCAGCAGCCAAACGAGCGGGAGAAGGACCGGGGAGCTGTTTTTT. Its translation: CASSQTSGRRTGELFF.

The chain carries TRBV6-5 and TRBJ1-2; weak D call: TRBD1 (6 bases). This CDR3 has 14 residues. The germline V gene has CDR1 MNHEY and CDR2 SVGAGI. V lost 0 bases to trimming and J lost 8 bases, with 13 bases between them. CDR3 in DNA: TGTGCCAGCAGTTACTCGGGACAAATTCGCGGCTACACCTTC. Translating it yields CASSYSGQIRGYTF.

The gene calls are TRBV5-1 and TRBJ2-5, with 9 bases aligning to TRBD1. Germline loops: CDR1 SGHRS, CDR2 YFSETQ. V trimming: 2 bases; J trimming: 2 bases; junction bases outside the gene matches: 7. The CDR3 runs to 16 residues. CDR3 region: CASSLGTGKRQETQYF. The CDR3 DNA reads TGCGCCAGCAGCTTAGGGACAGGGAAGAGGCAAGAGACCCAGTACTTC.

The chain links TRBV4-1 to TRBJ2-7; 10 bases line up with TRBD1. Unmatched junction bases numbered 6, after V lost 3 bases and J lost 4 bases. This CDR3 region has 15 residues. Germline lookup yields CDR1 MGHRA and CDR2 YSYEKL. In DNA, the CDR3 is TGCGCCAGCAGCCAGGGGACAGGGGTTTCATACGAGCAGTACTTC. It translates to CASSQGTGVSYEQYF.

In its sample, this clone was seen many times. V and J are TRBV30 and TRBJ1-5; TRBD1 is a possible D gene (6 bases). Germline CDR1 and CDR2: GTSNPN and SVGIG (reference sequence). The ends were cut back, 0 bases at V and 7 bases at J, with 13 bases in the middle. This CDR3 is built from 14 residues. The CDR3 DNA sequence: TGTGCCTGGAGTGTCACAGGGCCGGACCAGCCCCAGCATTTT. Translated, it gives CAWSVTGPDQPQHF.

The chain recombines TRBV5-4 with TRBJ2-5, with D perhaps TRBD2 (5 bases). V was cut by 3 bases and J by 3 bases, with 15 bases left in between. This CDR3 has 15 residues. Germline values: CDR1 SGHNT, CDR2 YYREEE (reference sequence). The CDR3: CASSSLLEGKETQYF. DNA of the CDR3: TGTGCCAGCAGCTCCTTACTAGAGGGAAAAGAGACCCAGTACTTC.

This clone was seen only a few times. The CDR3 here is CASSPRQSYNYGYTF. CDR3 nucleotides: TGTGCCAGCAGCCCGCGACAGAGCTATAACTATGGCTACACCTTC. The chain employs TRBV7-9 and TRBJ1-2; maybe TRBD1 (5 bases). Deletions cut 5 bases from V and 1 base from J, with 14 bases between. The CDR3 runs 15 residues. Germline values: CDR1 SEHNR, CDR2 FQNEAQ (reference sequence). The complete variable domain, with remaining parts taken from reference TRBV7-9 and TRBJ1-2, reads DTGVSQNPRHKITKRGQNVTFRCDPISEHNRLYWYRQTLGQGPEFLTYFQNEAQLEKSRLLSDRFSAERPKGSFSTLEIQRTEQGDSAMYLCASSPRQSYNYGYTFGSGTRLTVV.

CDR3 coding DNA: TGCGCCAGCAGCCAAGCCGGGACAGGGTATCAGCCCCAGCATTTT. Encoded protein: CASSQAGTGYQPQHF. The V and J genes are TRBV4-1 and TRBJ1-5; TRBD1 aligns across 9 bases. CDR1 is MGHRA and CDR2 is YSYEKL in the germline V gene. The CDR3 covers 15 residues. V lost 1 base to trimming and J lost 5 bases; unmatched junction nucleotides: 3.

This clone has only a few counts. The chain has TRBV19 and TRBJ2-7; D is unclear. The CDR3 is made up of 14 amino acids. V shed 7 bases and J shed 3 bases, with 16 bases lying between them. CDR1 is LNHDA, CDR2 SQIVND, per germline (reference sequence). CDR3 nucleotide sequence: TGTGCCAGTAACCTCCCGTCCTTCTACTACGAGCAGTACTTC. Amino acid sequence: CASNLPSFYYEQYF.

The CDR3 spells CATSRYGQELYGYTF. The CDR3 region has the DNA TGTGCCACCAGCAGATACGGACAGGAGTTATATGGCTACACCTTC. This rearrangement joins TRBV15 to TRBJ1-2; 7 bases line up with TRBD1. V was pared by 2 bases and J by 5 bases, with 8 bases of the junction left unmatched. The CDR3 runs to 15 residues. In germline, CDR1 is LNHNV, CDR2 YYDKDF (reference sequence).

There are a few counts of this clone. The chain links TRBV4-1 to TRBJ2-2; 12 bases are a match to TRBD1. The V gene's germline CDR1 is MGHRA and CDR2 YSYEKL. V shed 2 bases, J shed 6 bases, and the junction held 7 bases outside the gene matches. The length of the CDR3 is 17 residues. CDR3 in DNA: TGCGCCAGCAGCCAAAATCCGGGACAGGGGGCGGCCGGGGAGCTGTTTTTT. It specifies CASSQNPGQGAAGELFF.

The V call is TRBV6-1, the J call TRBJ1-2; 7 nucleotides align to TRBD1. The CDR3 is made up of 17 amino acids. V gave up 4 bases and J gave up 1 base; unmatched junction bases: 12. The germline gives CDR1 MNHNS, CDR2 SASEGT. The CDR3 spells CASSATRDSRFNYGYTF. The CDR3 DNA sequence: TGTGCCAGCAGTGCAACTAGGGACAGTCGATTTAACTATGGCTACACCTTC.